This TCR beta chain emerged from a study of Graves' ophthalmopathy and Graves' hyperthyroidism. Study observations and caveats: In predicting ophthalmopathy progression, the model reached 70.59% sensitivity and 72% to 85% specificity.

Germline trimming cut 4 bases from V and 0 bases from J; bases unmatched to any gene: 13. The CDR3 loop spans 19 amino acids. The germline V gene has CDR1 SGHRS and CDR2 YFSETQ. Exclusion applied to patients with other autoimmune diseases, uncontrolled infections, pregnancy or lactation. Clinical symptoms, serum thyroxine, TRAb, thyroid ultrasound and orbital computed tomography formed the basis of diagnosis. The starting material, over 8.5 ml of fresh peripheral blood, provided the PBMCs. For repertoire sequencing, the TCR beta CDR3 regions were amplified from RNA transcripts. First-round RT-PCR with HTBI primers preceded a second-round multiplex PCR. TCRdb analysed the multiplex PCR reads with MiXCR anew, one entry per CDR3 protein. The sample consists of 40,000 to 45,000 distinct CDR3 sequences, around 50% of them appearing once. This clonotype came up many times. Its antigen remains unidentified.

The sample taken for sequencing was peripheral blood. This clonotype was sampled from an adult man with Graves' ophthalmopathy. The chain has TRBV5-1 and TRBJ2-6, with 7 bases aligning to TRBD1. CDR3 coding DNA: TGCGCCAGCAGCCACTTCCGGGACAGTCAATTCTCTGGGGCCAACGTCCTGACTTTC. It codes for CASSHFRDSQFSGANVLTF. Full variable domain (remainder filled in from reference TRBV5-1 and TRBJ2-6): KAGVTQTPRYLIKTRGQQVTLSCSPISGHRSVSWYQQTPGQGLQFLFEYFSETQRNKGNFPGRFSGRQFSNSRSEMNVSTLELGDSALYLCASSHFRDSQFSGANVLTFGAGSRLTVL.